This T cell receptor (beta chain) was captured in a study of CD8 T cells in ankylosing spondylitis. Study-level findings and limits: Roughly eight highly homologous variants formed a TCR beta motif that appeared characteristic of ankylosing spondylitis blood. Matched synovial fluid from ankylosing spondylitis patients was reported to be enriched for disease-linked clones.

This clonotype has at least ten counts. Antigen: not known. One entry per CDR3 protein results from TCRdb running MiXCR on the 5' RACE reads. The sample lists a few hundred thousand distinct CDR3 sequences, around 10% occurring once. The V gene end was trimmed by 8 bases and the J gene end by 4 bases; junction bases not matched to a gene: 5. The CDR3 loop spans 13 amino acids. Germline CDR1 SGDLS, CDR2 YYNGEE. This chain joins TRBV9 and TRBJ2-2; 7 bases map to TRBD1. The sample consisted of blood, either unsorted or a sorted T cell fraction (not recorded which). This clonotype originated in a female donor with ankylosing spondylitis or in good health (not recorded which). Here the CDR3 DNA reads TGTGCCAGTCAGACAGGGTTCACCGGGGAGCTGTTTTTT. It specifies CASQTGFTGELFF.